This T cell receptor beta chain was captured in a study of OX40 agonist ivuxolimab in advanced cancers. Study outcomes and limitations: Clonal expansion was seen in CD4+ and CD8+ blood T cells by week 6 at 0.1 to 3.0 mg/kg.

Sequencing used immunoSEQ multiplex PCR; TCRdb keeps in-frame clones, though not all of them. The data hold tens of thousands of clones, with about 85% observed a single time. The CDR3 contains 14 residues. Germline CDR1 reads LNHDA; CDR2 reads SQIVND (reference sequence). V was trimmed by 6 bases and J by 3 bases, leaving 14 bases between them. A remark on this clone: What it binds is not known.

This sample comprised CD4+ or CD8+ T cells sorted from blood, obtained in a trial of the OX40 agonist ivuxolimab. This receptor was taken from an adult with an advanced solid tumor such as melanoma, head and neck, liver or kidney cancer. V is TRBV19 and J is TRBJ2-5, with D possibly being TRBD1 (5 bases). DNA of the CDR3: TGTGCCAGTAGCCCCTTGGGGCAGGAAGAGACCCAGTACTTC. This gives the protein CASSPLGQEETQYF.